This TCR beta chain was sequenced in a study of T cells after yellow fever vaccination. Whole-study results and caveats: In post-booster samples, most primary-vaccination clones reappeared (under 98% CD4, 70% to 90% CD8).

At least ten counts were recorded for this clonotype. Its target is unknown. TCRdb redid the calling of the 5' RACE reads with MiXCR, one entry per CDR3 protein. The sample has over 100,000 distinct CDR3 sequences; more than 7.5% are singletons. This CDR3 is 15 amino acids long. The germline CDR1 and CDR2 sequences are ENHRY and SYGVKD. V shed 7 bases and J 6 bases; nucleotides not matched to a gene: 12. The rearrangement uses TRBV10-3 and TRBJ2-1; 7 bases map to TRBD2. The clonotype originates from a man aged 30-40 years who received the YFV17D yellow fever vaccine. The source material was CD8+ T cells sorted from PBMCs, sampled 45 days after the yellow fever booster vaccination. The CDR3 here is CAITTSLTGGNEQFF. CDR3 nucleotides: TGTGCCATCACGACGAGCCTGACGGGAGGCAATGAGCAGTTCTTC.